The T cell receptor (beta chain) under discussion was sequenced for a study of blood T cells in healthy people across ages. Whole-study findings and limits: Per million T cells, the diversity of TCR beta decreased roughly linearly as age advanced. Expanded clonotype shifts may have been confounded, as the donors had an unknown CMV status.

Concerning this clonotype: No antigen is known for it.

A sample-barcoded 5' primer and a J-beta primer mix were used in a second PCR of roughly 7 to 12 cycles. TCRdb recomputed calls from the 5' RACE reads with MiXCR, one row per CDR3 protein. The data show more than 800,000 distinct CDR3 sequences, with less than 35% seen just once and around 15% held by the top ten. With 9 bases clipped from V and 3 bases from J, the junction kept 7 bases outside the gene matches. The CDR3 is 14 amino acids. The germline CDR1 and CDR2 sequences are SNHLY and FYNNEI. This TCR was sampled from a woman of 80 years or more in good health. Sequenced input: blood. The chain employs TRBV2 and TRBJ1-1; 10 nucleotides agree with TRBD1. DNA for the CDR3: TGTGCCAGTAAGACAGGGGGCCTTTACACTGAAGCTTTCTTT. This codes for CASKTGGLYTEAFF.